This T cell receptor beta chain was retrieved from a study of T cells in Graves' hyperthyroidism and ophthalmopathy. There were TCR beta CDR3 regions amplified from RNA transcripts. Carried out on the TCR CDR3, a first-round RT-PCR used the HTBI primer set. Using its own MiXCR run on the multiplex PCR reads, TCRdb lists one record per CDR3 protein. Counted here are about 59,000 distinct CDR3 sequences, roughly 58% occurring once; the ten biggest clones make up about 3.3%. This clonotype was seen ten or more times. The germline CDR1 and CDR2 sequences are LNHNV and YYDKDF (reference sequence). CDR3 size: 17 residues. The ends lost 1 base at V and 4 bases at J; junction bases unmatched: 9.

This clonotype originated in a woman aged 55-70 years with Graves' ophthalmopathy. V usage is TRBV15 and J usage is TRBJ2-1; TRBD2 matches 8 bases. Sequencing input: blood. In DNA form, the CDR3 reads TGTGCCACCAGCAGAGTATCCAGCGGGAGAAGTTACAATGAGCAGTTCTTC. It translates to CATSRVSSGRSYNEQFF.